This T cell receptor (beta chain) comes out of a study of blood T cell repertoires in COVID-19. Study in general: Samples came from the United States, Italy and Spain, spanning acute and convalescent COVID-19. From T cells, B-cell-depleted T cells, or PBMCs came the material, which was cDNA or gDNA.

Authors' data handling: Amplification of reference gene primers was used by the study to estimate nucleated cell counts. Method: immunoSEQ multiplex PCR; TCRdb's copy keeps in-frame clones and lacks some. V and J calls and clone size are given by that table; D and trimming were obtained from the DNA. The sample contains about 130,000 clones, roughly 84% of which appear only once. Germline V CDR1 and CDR2: DFQATT, SNEGSKA (reference sequence). The V end lost 3 bases, the J end lost 4 bases, and 10 bases lay between the germline ends. This CDR3 is 13 amino acids long. Sequenced: peripheral blood. J is TRBJ1-3 and V is TRBV20-1; no reliable D call. The origin of this receptor is a woman of 80 years or more with acute or convalescent COVID-19. The chain's CDR3 is CSASPGFGNTIYF. DNA of the CDR3: TGCAGTGCTAGTCCGGGGTTCGGAAACACCATATATTTT.